Here is one TCR beta chain with its context. Its antigen is still unknown. The length of the CDR3 is 16 residues. CDR1 is MNHEY, CDR2 SMNVEV, per germline (reference sequence). V shed 3 bases and J shed 7 bases, with 20 bases lying between them. The data stem from a study of cytomegalovirus exposure and HLA in healthy donors. Regarding the study as a whole: Immune exposure was documented only through CMV serostatus. Later analysis suggested links between common viral pathogens and several top significant clusters. One later analysis reportedly identified an Asian-associated ancestry cluster that showed fewer N-insertions than the approximately 700-donor mean. Being productive about 87% or about 30% of the time was typical of most TCR beta V segments in an earlier analysis.

PCR used 60 Vbeta primers and 13 Jbeta primers. The protocol was immunoSEQ multiplex PCR, while the TCRdb copy is restricted to in-frame clones and leaves out a portion. The profile shows 90,000 to 100,000 clones, about 80% of them singletons. The receptor's source is a man in his forties in good health and CMV-seronegative. Sequencing was done on a sample of PBMCs. The chain combines TRBV27 with TRBJ2-3, with D perhaps TRBD2 (6 bases). CDR3 region: CASSFGGTQPYNTQYF. The DNA of the CDR3 is TGTGCCAGCAGTTTTGGGGGGACCCAGCCCTATAATACGCAGTATTTT.